The 28 T cell receptor beta chains reported below all come from one sample, sequenced in a study of T cell clonality in common variable immunodeficiency. Profiling relied on immunoSEQ multiplex PCR, and the TCRdb table lists in-frame clones only, not all of them. The sample is made up of tens of thousands of clones, none counted only once. Sequencing was done on a sample of peripheral blood mononuclear cells. The origin of the receptors is a person between 18 and 75 years old in good health.

In its sample, this clone was seen many times. The missing CDR3 end, 3 residues past where the read stops, is filled in from the germline J gene. The chain combines TRBV27 with TRBJ2-3, with 10 bases identical to TRBD2. CDR3 length: 16 residues. Germline loops: CDR1 MNHEY, CDR2 SMNVEV (reference sequence). Trimming cost V 0 bases and J 7 bases; bases outside gene matches: 7. The CDR3 spells CASSLSASGSRYTQYF. The sequenced CDR3 bases are TGTGCCAGCAGTTTATCGGCTAGCGGGAGTAGGTATACG.

This clone was seen repeatedly, ten times or more. The read ends 3 residues shy of where the CDR3 ends; the end is completed using the germline J gene. The rearrangement uses TRBV5-4 and TRBJ2-3; TRBD2 aligns across 12 bases. The CDR3 is 16 residues long. Per the germline V gene, CDR1 is SGHNT and CDR2 is YYREEE (reference sequence). With V trimmed by 0 bases and J by 1 base, 0 bases remained unmatched. The covered CDR3 bases are TGTGCCAGCAGCTTGGGACTAGCGGGAGGCACAGATACG. Protein sequence: CASSLGLAGGTDT. Given in full, the CDR3 is CASSLGLAGGTDTQYF.

The table lists this clone with a few counts. The read terminates 3 residues ahead of where the CDR3 ends, so the germline J gene completes it. The genes are TRBV20-1 and TRBJ2-3; TRBD1 matches at 7 bases. The CDR3 length is 14 residues. Germline lookup yields CDR1 DFQATT and CDR2 SNEGSKA (reference sequence). The covered CDR3 bases are TGCAGTGCTAGACCGGGACAGTATAATCAGCCG. This encodes CSARPGQYNQP. The complete CDR3 reads CSARPGQYNQPQYF.

This clone was seen many times. The CDR3 goes on 3 residues after the read ends, and that part is filled in from the germline J gene. This chain connects TRBV20-1 to TRBJ1-5; 7 positions match TRBD1. The CDR3 extends over 17 amino acids. Trimming at V came to 3 bases and at J to 0 bases, leaving 11 bases not matched to a gene. Germline CDR1 is DFQATT and CDR2 is SNEGSKA (reference sequence). The CDR3 sequence is CSARPGQPLASNQPQHF. The part of the CDR3 DNA that was read is TGCAGTGCTAGGCCGGGACAGCCCCTAGCTAGCAATCAGCCC.

This clone has ten or more counts. The CDR3 extends 3 residues past the end of the read, so its final part is completed from the germline J gene. This chain links TRBV19 with TRBJ2-1; the D gene is possibly TRBD1 (8 bases). V was pared by 6 bases and J by 5 bases, with 26 bases between. CDR3 length equals 18 residues. The germline CDR1 and CDR2 sequences are LNHDA and SQIVND (reference sequence). The CDR3 bases that were read are TGTGCCAGTAGGCTCAGGGGGCTCTACAGCGGGACCCACAATGAG. Its protein product is CASRLRGLYSGTHNE. The entire CDR3 sequence reads CASRLRGLYSGTHNEQFF.

This clone was recorded at least ten times. The read gets to within 3 residues of the CDR3 end, and the germline J gene fills in the rest. The V and J genes are TRBV7-2 and TRBJ2-2; maybe TRBD2 (6 bases). The CDR3 has 12 amino acids. The germline V gene encodes CDR1 SGHTA and CDR2 FQGNSA. The sequenced CDR3 bases are TGTGCCAGCAGCCAGTCGGGGGAAAAG. Translated: CASSQSGEK. The full CDR3 protein reads CASSQSGEKLFF.

Many counts were recorded for this clone. The read finishes 3 residues shy of the CDR3 end, and the germline J gene is used to complete it. The J gene is TRBJ2-5, the V gene TRBV10-3; 7 bases match TRBD2. V shed 0 bases and J 4 bases; nucleotides not matched to a gene: 5. The germline V gene has CDR1 ENHRY and CDR2 SYGVKD. This CDR3 comprises 15 residues. The DNA read from the CDR3 is TGTGCCATCAGTGAGTCGGGGGGGGGAGGAGAGACC. It codes for CAISESGGGGET. The whole CDR3 is CAISESGGGGETQYF.

This clone showed up just a few times. Coverage ceases 3 residues before the CDR3 finishes, and the germline J gene fills in the end. The chain recombines TRBV7-2 with TRBJ1-2; D gene unclear. In germline, CDR1 is SGHTA, CDR2 FQGNSA. The length of the CDR3 is 15 residues. The DNA read from the CDR3 is TGTGCCAGCAGCTCAACTAGCTCCACCTACAATGAC. The encoded protein is CASSSTSSTYND. The whole CDR3 sequence reads CASSSTSSTYNDYTF.

Many counts were recorded for this clone. The read stops 3 residues short of the end of the CDR3; the missing end is completed from the germline J gene. The V call is TRBV10-3, the J call TRBJ2-3; 14 positions match TRBD2. The CDR3 is made up of 16 amino acids. Per the germline V gene, CDR1 is ENHRY and CDR2 is SYGVKD. The CDR3 protein is CAISESTGLAGASQYF. Incomplete CDR3 DNA: TGTGCCATCAGTGAGTCGACGGGACTAGCGGGAGCATCG.

This clone came up many times. The CDR3 goes on 3 residues after the read ends, and that part is filled in from the germline J gene. The genes are TRBV19 and TRBJ1-1; D may be TRBD1 (5 bases). V was cut by 3 bases and J by 1 base, with 9 bases left in between. The CDR3 has 14 amino acids. From germline, CDR1 is LNHDA and CDR2 SQIVND (reference sequence). CDR3 DNA, as far as it was read: TGTGCCAGTAGTATTGGCAGGGCGAACACTGAA. Amino acids: CASSIGRANTE. The full CDR3 protein is CASSIGRANTEAFF.

This clone was seen many times. The CDR3 end is not reached by the read, which stops 3 residues before it; the germline J gene fills it in. This chain connects TRBV20-1 to TRBJ1-1; TRBD1 matches 7 bases. The J segment lost 5 bases and the V segment lost 1 base, leaving 10 bases of the junction unmatched. The germline V gene has CDR1 DFQATT and CDR2 SNEGSKA (reference sequence). This CDR3 spans 15 amino acids. CDR3 DNA (partial): TGCAGTGCTAGAGGTCTAGGACAGGCCCCTACTGAA. This sequence encodes CSARGLGQAPTE. In full, the CDR3 is CSARGLGQAPTEAFF.

This clone was detected ten times or more. The DNA ends 3 residues before the CDR3 does, and the rest of the CDR3 is filled in from the germline J gene. The V and J genes are TRBV7-2 and TRBJ1-1, with D perhaps matching TRBD1 (6 bases). Germline loops: CDR1 SGHTA, CDR2 FQGNSA. The CDR3 runs 14 residues. Trimming took off 1 base at V and 4 bases at J, with 10 bases between the two ends. CDR3 DNA, as far as it was read: TGTGCCAGCAGCTTAGACAGGGCCGGCACTGAA. Translation: CASSLDRAGTE. The complete CDR3 reads CASSLDRAGTEAFF.

This clone was picked up many times. With the read ending 3 residues before the CDR3 end, the germline J gene is used to fill in that end. The J gene is TRBJ2-7, the V gene TRBV7-2, with TRBD2 identical over 7 bases. Trimming removed 2 bases from V and 1 base from J; junction bases left unmatched: 2. CDR1 is SGHTA, CDR2 FQGNSA, per germline. The CDR3 sequence is 14 residues long. The CDR3 reads CASSLTSASYEQYF. The CDR3 DNA, read in part, is TGTGCCAGCAGCTTAACTAGCGCTTCCTACGAG. Looking up the rest from reference TRBV7-2 and TRBJ2-7 gives the full variable domain: GAGVSQSPSNKVTEKGKDVELRCDPISGHTALYWYRQSLGQGLEFLIYFQGNSAPDKSGLPSDRFSAERTGGSVSTLTIQRTQQEDSAVYLCASSLTSASYEQYFGPGTRLTVT.

Many counts were recorded for this clone. The read ends 3 residues shy of where the CDR3 ends; the end is completed using the germline J gene. The chain combines TRBV7-9 with TRBJ2-2; D is uncertain. The germline V gene has CDR1 SEHNR and CDR2 FQNEAQ (reference sequence). Between the trimmed V and J ends, which lost 2 bases and 6 bases, there was a span of 7 bases. CDR3 length: 13 amino acids. The chain's CDR3 is CASSLSRAGELFF. The CDR3 DNA, read in part, is TGTGCCAGCAGCTTAAGTCGCGCCGGGGAG.

This clone was detected many times. The CDR3 end is not reached by the read, which stops 3 residues before it; the germline J gene fills it in. The chain links TRBV30 to TRBJ1-5, with 8 bases identical to TRBD1. Germline trimming cut 4 bases from V and 7 bases from J; bases unmatched to any gene: 6. Germline V gene sequence: CDR1 GTSNPN, CDR2 SVGIG (reference sequence). There are 13 residues in the CDR3. The part of the CDR3 DNA that was read is TGTGCCTGGACAGAGGCAGGGGGCCAGCCC. Protein: CAWTEAGGQP. The entire CDR3 sequence reads CAWTEAGGQPQHF. The whole variable domain, remainder taken from reference TRBV30 and TRBJ1-5, is SQTIHQWPATLVQPVGSPLSLECTVEGTSNPNLYWYRQAAGRGLQLLFYSVGIGQISSEVPQNLSASRPQDRQFILSSKKLLLSDSGFYLCAWTEAGGQPQHFGDGTRLSIL.

As concerns this clone: The read terminates 3 residues ahead of where the CDR3 ends, so the germline J gene completes it. This chain connects TRBV23-1 to TRBJ1-2, with D possibly being TRBD1 (6 bases). TRBV23-1 is reported as an ORF; its role is uncertain. CDR3 length equals 12 residues. The DNA read from the CDR3 is TGCGCCAGCAGGGCAGGGGCCTACGAC. Translation: CASRAGAYD. The full CDR3 sequence reads CASRAGAYDYTF.

This clone was counted ten times or more. CDR3 DNA, as far as it was read: TGTGCCAGCAGCGCCCGAGGGCTCCTGAACACTGAA. As protein: CASSARGLLNTE. The CDR3 as a whole reads CASSARGLLNTEAFF. The V gene is TRBV7-6, the J gene TRBJ1-1; D ambiguous. The read terminates 3 residues ahead of where the CDR3 ends, so the germline J gene completes it. Germline values: CDR1 SGHVS, CDR2 FNYEAQ. CDR3 length equals 15 residues. V was shortened by 5 bases and J by 0 bases, with 13 bases between the two germline ends.

In its sample, this clone was seen many times. Read coverage stops 3 residues before the CDR3 terminus; the germline J gene supplies the remainder. This chain uses TRBV7-9 with TRBJ2-7; D is unresolved. The CDR3 totals 13 residues. Germline V gives CDR1 SEHNR, CDR2 FQNEAQ (reference sequence). V was shortened by 1 base and J by 2 bases, with 6 bases between the two germline ends. The sequenced CDR3 bases are TGTGCCAGCAGCTTAGGACAACCCTACGAG. Encoded protein: CASSLGQPYE. The entire CDR3 protein reads CASSLGQPYEQYF.

In its sample, this clone was seen many times. The read is 3 residues too short to cover the CDR3 end, so that end is filled in from the germline J gene. The rearrangement joins TRBV5-1 to TRBJ1-1; 7 nucleotides align to TRBD1. This CDR3 is 16 amino acids long. Germline loops: CDR1 SGHRS, CDR2 YFSETQ. V was pared by 7 bases and J by 2 bases, with 14 bases of the junction left unmatched. The CDR3 bases that were read are TGCGCCAGCGCCCCGGGAGCACAGGGGTTTAACACTGAA. Protein: CASAPGAQGFNTE. In full, the CDR3 reads CASAPGAQGFNTEAFF. Combining the CDR3 with reference TRBV5-1 and TRBJ1-1 gives the whole variable domain KAGVTQTPRYLIKTRGQQVTLSCSPISGHRSVSWYQQTPGQGLQFLFEYFSETQRNKGNFPGRFSGRQFSNSRSEMNVSTLELGDSALYLCASAPGAQGFNTEAFFGQGTRLTVV.

This clone has at least ten counts. The CDR3 end is not reached by the read, which stops 3 residues before it; the germline J gene fills it in. V usage is TRBV7-9 and J usage is TRBJ2-1, with TRBD2 identical over 7 bases. There are 14 residues in the CDR3. Germline CDR1 SEHNR, CDR2 FQNEAQ (reference sequence). Germline trimming cut 3 bases from V and 6 bases from J; bases unmatched to any gene: 5. The CDR3 loop is CASSFSTSANEQFF. The sequenced CDR3 bases are TGTGCCAGCAGCTTTTCAACTAGCGCCAATGAG. The entire variable domain, with the rest obtained from reference TRBV7-9 and TRBJ2-1, is as follows: DTGVSQNPRHKITKRGQNVTFRCDPISEHNRLYWYRQTLGQGPEFLTYFQNEAQLEKSRLLSDRFSAERPKGSFSTLEIQRTEQGDSAMYLCASSFSTSANEQFFGPGTRLTVL.

This clone was observed at least ten times. The CDR3 goes on 3 residues after the read ends, and that part is filled in from the germline J gene. The V call is TRBV12-5, the J call TRBJ2-5; TRBD1 agrees at 10 bases. Germline CDR1 and CDR2: LGHNT and FRNRAP. The CDR3 extends over 14 amino acids. V trimming: 6 bases; J trimming: 5 bases; junction bases outside the gene matches: 6. Here the CDR3 reads CASGPGTGDETQYF. Incomplete CDR3 DNA: TGTGCTAGTGGCCCGGGGACAGGGGACGAGACC.

The table lists this clone with many counts. The read ends 3 residues early relative to the CDR3; the germline J gene fills the gap. The chain employs TRBV18 and TRBJ2-1; D is undetermined. The ends were cut back, 3 bases at V and 5 bases at J, with 14 bases in the middle. Per germline, CDR1 KGHSH and CDR2 LQKENI. The length of the CDR3 is 15 residues. The sequenced CDR3 bases are TGTGCCAGCTCACCGCCCGGGTGGGTTGACAATGAG. Its protein is CASSPPGWVDNE. The entire CDR3 protein reads CASSPPGWVDNEQFF. Combining the CDR3 with reference TRBV18 and TRBJ2-1 gives the whole variable domain NAGVMQNPRHLVRRRGQEARLRCSPMKGHSHVYWYRQLPEEGLKFMVYLQKENIIDESGMPKERFSAEFPKEGPSILRIQQVVRGDSAAYFCASSPPGWVDNEQFFGPGTRLTVL.

This clone was recorded many times. The sequence runs out 3 residues before the end of the CDR3; the remainder is reconstructed from the germline J gene. The chain uses TRBV6-1 and TRBJ2-1; 9 positions agree with TRBD2. The germline gives CDR1 MNHNS, CDR2 SASEGT. With 1 base clipped from V and 8 bases from J, the junction kept 6 bases outside the gene matches. The CDR3 consists of 15 residues. The CDR3 loop reads CASSEVGGRVDEQFF. The part of the CDR3 DNA that was read is TGTGCCAGCAGTGAAGTGGGCGGGAGGGTCGATGAG.

This clone has ten or more counts. The read ends 3 residues early relative to the CDR3; the germline J gene fills the gap. The V call is TRBV6-4, the J call TRBJ1-1; D may be TRBD1 (6 bases). The CDR3 is made up of 14 amino acids. V gave up 8 bases and J gave up 1 base, with 14 bases separating them. CDR1 is MRHNA and CDR2 is SNTAGT in the germline V gene. CDR3 loop: CASAQGGENTEAFF. CDR3 DNA (partial): TGTGCCAGCGCGCAAGGGGGGGAGAACACTGAA.

With regard to this clone: The CDR3 end falls 3 residues outside the read, so it is completed with the germline J gene. The rearrangement joins TRBV30 to TRBJ2-4; D is possibly TRBD1 (6 bases). The germline gives CDR1 GTSNPN, CDR2 SVGIG (reference sequence). CDR3 length equals 14 residues. The CDR3 loop reads CAWRDTGNWYGQYF. CDR3 DNA, as far as it was read: TGTGCCTGGAGAGACACAGGGAATTGGTATGGT.

This clone has ten or more counts. The read is 3 residues too short to cover the CDR3 end, so that end is filled in from the germline J gene. This rearrangement joins TRBV7-9 to TRBJ1-6; tentatively, D is TRBD1 (6 bases). The CDR3 sequence is 13 residues long. Trimming took 8 bases from V and 7 from J, leaving 12 bases between them. Per the germline V gene, CDR1 is SEHNR and CDR2 is FQNEAQ (reference sequence). CDR3 in amino acids: CASCWDNNSPLHF. CDR3 DNA, as far as it was read: TGTGCCAGCTGTTGGGACAACAATTCACCC.

The sample holds many counts of this clone. The read comes to an end 3 residues before the CDR3 does, leaving the germline J gene to fill in the end. This sequence joins TRBV10-3 and TRBJ2-7, with D perhaps matching TRBD2 (5 bases). The CDR3 extends over 15 amino acids. Germline assignment: CDR1 ENHRY and CDR2 SYGVKD. V lost 3 bases and J 2 bases, leaving 14 bases between the germline ends. Incomplete CDR3 DNA: TGTGCCATCAGTGACCCGACGGGGTTGACCTACGAG. Its translation is CAISDPTGLTYE. From start to end, the CDR3 is CAISDPTGLTYEQYF.

This clone showed up many times. The CDR3 loop is CASSPERGGYGYTF. Incomplete CDR3 DNA: TGTGCCAGCTCACCGGAAAGGGGCGGCTATGGC. The genes are TRBV18 and TRBJ1-2, with D maybe TRBD1 (5 bases). Coverage ceases 3 residues before the CDR3 finishes, and the germline J gene fills in the end. The CDR3 runs 14 residues. V lost 3 bases and J lost 4, with 12 bases in between. Germline V CDR1 and CDR2: KGHSH, LQKENI.